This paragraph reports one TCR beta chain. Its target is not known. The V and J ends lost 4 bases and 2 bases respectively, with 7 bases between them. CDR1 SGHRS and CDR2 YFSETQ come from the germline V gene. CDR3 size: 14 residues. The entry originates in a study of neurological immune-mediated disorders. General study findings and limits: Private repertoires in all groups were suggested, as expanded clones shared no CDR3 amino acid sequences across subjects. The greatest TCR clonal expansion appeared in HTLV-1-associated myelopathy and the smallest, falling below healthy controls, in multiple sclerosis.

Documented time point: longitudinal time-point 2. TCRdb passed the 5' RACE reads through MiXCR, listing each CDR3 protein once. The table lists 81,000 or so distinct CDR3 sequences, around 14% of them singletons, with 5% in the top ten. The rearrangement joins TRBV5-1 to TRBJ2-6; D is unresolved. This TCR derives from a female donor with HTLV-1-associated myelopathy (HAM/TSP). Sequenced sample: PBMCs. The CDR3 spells CASSVPTGANVLTF. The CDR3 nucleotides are TGCGCCAGCAGCGTCCCGACTGGGGCCAACGTCCTGACTTTC. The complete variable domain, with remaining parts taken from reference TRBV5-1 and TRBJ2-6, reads KAGVTQTPRYLIKTRGQQVTLSCSPISGHRSVSWYQQTPGQGLQFLFEYFSETQRNKGNFPGRFSGRQFSNSRSEMNVSTLELGDSALYLCASSVPTGANVLTFGAGSRLTVL.